Listed here are 7 T cell receptor beta chains from one sample, sequenced in a study of blood T cell dynamics during melanoma immunotherapy. Time point given: week 3, after first cycle of checkpoint inhibitor. Sequencing was performed with immunoSEQ multiplex PCR; in TCRdb, only in-frame clones are kept and a portion is missing. The table records approximately 11,000 clones, roughly 90% of them present only once. The material was blood, obtained from a patient treated with checkpoint blockade. The receptors come from a human donor with melanoma.

The V and J genes are TRBV19 and TRBJ2-6; D remains ambiguous. The germline V and J ends were trimmed by 3 bases and 0 bases, with 6 bases remaining between them. The CDR3 is 15 amino acids. Germline V gene data show CDR1 as LNHDA and CDR2 as SQIVND (reference sequence). The CDR3 region is CASSIFASGANVLTF. DNA of the CDR3: TGTGCCAGTAGTATTTTCGCCTCTGGGGCCAACGTCCTGACTTTC.

For this clone: Other nucleotide sequences from this sample produce the same CDR3. V usage is TRBV30 and J usage is TRBJ2-1, with a tentative D call TRBD2 (5 bases). Trimming removed 2 bases at V and 3 bases at J, with 17 bases between. The CDR3 extends over 16 amino acids. Germline assignment: CDR1 GTSNPN and CDR2 SVGIG (reference sequence). The chain's CDR3 is CAWSPLGSQYYNEQFF. Written as DNA, the CDR3 is TGTGCCTGGAGTCCCCTGGGGAGCCAGTACTACAATGAGCAGTTCTTC.

This chain links TRBV27 with TRBJ2-3, with 10 bases matching TRBD2. The CDR3 runs to 14 residues. V trimming: 6 bases; J trimming: 5 bases; junction bases outside the gene matches: 5. The germline V gene encodes CDR1 MNHEY and CDR2 SMNVEV (reference sequence). The CDR3 spells CASSPLAGVDTQYF. The CDR3 coding sequence is TGTGCCAGCAGCCCTCTAGCGGGAGTAGATACGCAGTATTTT.

This clone came up once. The gene calls are TRBV7-2 and TRBJ2-1; D not resolved. The CDR3 sequence is 16 residues long. Per germline, CDR1 SGHTA and CDR2 FQGNSA. The V end lost 3 bases, the J end lost 7 bases, and 19 bases lay between the germline ends. CDR3 sequence (DNA): TGTGCCAGCAGCTTGGCCAGCAGCCTGGGCGTTAATGAGCAGTTCTTC. Encoded protein: CASSLASSLGVNEQFF.

This clone was counted between two and nine times. V usage is TRBV10-3 and J usage is TRBJ2-5; D perhaps matches TRBD2 (6 bases). In germline, CDR1 is ENHRY, CDR2 SYGVKD. This CDR3 region has 14 residues. Trimming shortened V by 4 bases and J by 7 bases, and 16 bases separated the two germline ends. CDR3 nucleotides: TGTGCCATCAGTGTGCCAGGGACCGGGGGGACCCAGTACTTC. It codes for CAISVPGTGGTQYF.

The chain couples TRBV28 to TRBJ2-2, with a weak D call TRBD1 (6 bases). This CDR3 has 15 amino acids. Between the trimmed V and J ends, which lost 4 bases and 0 bases, there was a span of 9 bases. CDR1 is MDHEN, CDR2 SYDVKM, per germline. CDR3 DNA sequence: TGTGCCAGCAGTTACCGGGACACGAACACCGGGGAGCTGTTTTTT. It yields the protein CASSYRDTNTGELFF.

The V call is TRBV5-1, the J call TRBJ2-2; no reliable D call. V lost 4 bases and J 0 bases, leaving 7 bases between the germline ends. Germline V gene sequence: CDR1 SGHRS, CDR2 YFSETQ. The CDR3 is made up of 14 amino acids. In DNA form, the CDR3 reads TGCGCCAGCAGCGTACTTCCGAACACCGGGGAGCTGTTTTTT. Its protein product is CASSVLPNTGELFF.